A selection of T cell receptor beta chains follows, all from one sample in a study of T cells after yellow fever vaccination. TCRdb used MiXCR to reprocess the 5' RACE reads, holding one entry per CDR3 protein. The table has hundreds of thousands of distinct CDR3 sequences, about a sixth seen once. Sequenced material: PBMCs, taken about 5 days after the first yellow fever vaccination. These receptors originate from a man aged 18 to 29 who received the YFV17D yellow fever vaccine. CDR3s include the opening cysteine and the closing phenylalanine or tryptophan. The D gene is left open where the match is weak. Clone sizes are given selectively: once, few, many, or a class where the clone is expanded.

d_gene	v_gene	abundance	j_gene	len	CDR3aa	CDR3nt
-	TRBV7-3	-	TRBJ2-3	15	CASSLTSAFGDTQYF	TGTGCCAGCAGCTTAACGTCGGCTTTTGGGGATACGCAGTATTTT
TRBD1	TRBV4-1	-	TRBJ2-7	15	CASSQGTGGSYEQYF	TGCGCCAGCAGCCAAGGGACAGGGGGCTCCTACGAGCAGTACTTC
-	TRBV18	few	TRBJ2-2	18	CASSSQALTTTNTGELFF	TGTGCCAGCTCATCCCAGGCGCTCACTACAACGAACACCGGGGAGCTGTTTTTT
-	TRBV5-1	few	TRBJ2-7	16	CASSWAMGSGTYEQYF	TGCGCCAGCAGCTGGGCCATGGGGTCAGGGACCTACGAGCAGTACTTC
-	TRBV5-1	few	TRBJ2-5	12	CASRLGQETQYF	TGCGCCAGCAGGTTGGGCCAAGAGACCCAGTACTTC
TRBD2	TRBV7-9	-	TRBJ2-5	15	CASSPPGTIQETQYF	TGTGCCAGCAGCCCGCCCGGGACTATCCAAGAGACCCAGTACTTC
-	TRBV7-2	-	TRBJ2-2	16	CASSFTGGPNTGELFF	TGTGCCAGCAGCTTTACGGGGGGCCCGAACACCGGGGAGCTGTTTTTT
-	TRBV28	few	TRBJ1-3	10	CATVRNTIYF	TGTGCCACCGTCCGAAACACCATATATTTT
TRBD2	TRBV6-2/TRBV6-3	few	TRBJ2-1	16	CASSRGPGLVLNEQFF	TGTGCCAGCAGTCGGGGACCGGGACTAGTCTTAAATGAGCAGTTCTTC
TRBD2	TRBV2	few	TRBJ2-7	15	CASRVLAGLPYEQYF	TGTGCCAGCAGGGTACTAGCGGGGCTGCCCTACGAGCAGTACTTC
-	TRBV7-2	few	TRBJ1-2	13	CASSLDRAYGYTF	TGTGCCAGCAGCTTAGATCGGGCCTATGGCTACACCTTC
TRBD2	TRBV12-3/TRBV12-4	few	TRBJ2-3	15	CASSPWRGVTDTQYF	TGTGCCAGCAGTCCCTGGCGGGGGGTAACAGATACGCAGTATTTT
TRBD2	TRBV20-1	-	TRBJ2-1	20	CSASQGGRLAGANLYNEQFF	TGCAGTGCTAGTCAGGGGGGTCGACTAGCGGGGGCCAACCTCTACAATGAGCAGTTCTTC
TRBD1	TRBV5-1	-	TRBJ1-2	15	CASSLEPTGQDGYTF	TGCGCCAGCAGCCTTGAACCGACAGGGCAGGATGGCTACACCTTC
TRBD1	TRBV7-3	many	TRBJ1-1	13	CASSSQGGTEAFF	TGTGCCAGCTCATCACAGGGGGGGACTGAAGCTTTCTTT
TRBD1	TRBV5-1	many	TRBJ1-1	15	CASSPGTGLATEAFF	TGCGCCAGCAGCCCGGGGACAGGACTCGCCACTGAAGCTTTCTTT
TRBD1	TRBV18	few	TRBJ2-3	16	CASSPRLGQSTDTQYF	TGTGCCAGCTCACCCCGGTTGGGACAGAGCACAGATACGCAGTATTTT
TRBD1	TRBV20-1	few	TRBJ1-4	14	CSAGPTGITEKLFF	TGCAGTGCGGGTCCGACAGGGATCACAGAAAAACTGTTTTTT
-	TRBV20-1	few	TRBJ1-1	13	CSARPDGNTEAFF	TGCAGTGCTAGACCTGACGGGAACACTGAAGCTTTCTTT
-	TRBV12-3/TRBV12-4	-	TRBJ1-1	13	CASRQTDRGGAFF	TGTGCCAGCAGGCAAACAGATCGCGGAGGAGCTTTCTTT
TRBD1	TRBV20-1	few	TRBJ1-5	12	CSAPTTGGTQHF	TGCAGTGCTCCGACCACAGGGGGGACCCAGCATTTT
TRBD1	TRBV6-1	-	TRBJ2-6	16	CASRGQGAMGANVLTF	TGTGCCAGCAGAGGACAGGGGGCTATGGGGGCCAACGTCCTGACTTTC
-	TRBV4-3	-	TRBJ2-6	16	CASSQPDRPGANVLTF	TGCGCCAGCAGCCAACCTGACAGGCCTGGGGCCAACGTCCTGACTTTC
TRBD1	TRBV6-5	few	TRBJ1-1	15	CASSSAGQGVTEAFF	TGTGCCAGCAGTTCCGCGGGACAGGGGGTCACTGAAGCTTTCTTT
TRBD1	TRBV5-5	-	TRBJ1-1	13	CASSSLGQGAIRF	TGTGCCAGCAGCTCACTCGGACAGGGGGCGATCCGGTTT
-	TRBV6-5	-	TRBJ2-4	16	CASSYSVGVAPGIQYF	TGTGCCAGCAGTTACTCCGTTGGGGTAGCGCCAGGCATTCAGTACTTC
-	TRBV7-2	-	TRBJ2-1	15	CASSPDISSYNEQFF	TGTGCCAGCAGCCCGGACATCTCCTCCTACAATGAGCAGTTCTTC
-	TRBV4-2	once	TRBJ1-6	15	CASSQAGRVNSPLHF	TGTGCCAGCAGCCAAGCTGGCAGGGTCAATTCACCCCTCCACTTT
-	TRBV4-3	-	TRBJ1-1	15	CASSHLVGGQSGAFF	TGCGCCAGCAGCCACCTGGTCGGGGGACAATCGGGCGCTTTCTTT
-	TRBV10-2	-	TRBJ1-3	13	CASSEYSGNTIYF	TGCGCCAGCAGTGAGTACTCTGGAAACACCATATATTTT
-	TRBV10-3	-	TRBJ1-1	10	CAIGTTEAFF	TGTGCCATCGGGACCACTGAAGCTTTCTTT
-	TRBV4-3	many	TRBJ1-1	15	CASSPRTALGHEAFF	TGCGCCAGCAGCCCAAGGACAGCCCTCGGCCACGAAGCTTTCTTT
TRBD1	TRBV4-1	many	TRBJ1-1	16	CASSQGGTGGNTEAFF	TGCGCCAGCAGCCAAGGGGGGACAGGGGGCAACACTGAAGCTTTCTTT
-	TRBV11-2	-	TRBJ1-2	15	CASSFDRTFYYGYTF	TGTGCCAGCAGCTTCGACAGGACCTTTTACTATGGCTACACCTTC
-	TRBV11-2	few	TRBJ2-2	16	CASSLNRVASNGELFF	TGTGCCAGCAGCTTGAACAGGGTGGCTAGTAACGGGGAGCTGTTTTTT
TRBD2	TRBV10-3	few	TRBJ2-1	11	CAIQWGGEQFF	TGTGCCATCCAGTGGGGGGGTGAGCAGTTCTTC
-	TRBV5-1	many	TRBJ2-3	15	CASSPYDSSTDTQYF	TGCGCCAGCAGCCCCTATGACAGCAGCACAGATACGCAGTATTTT
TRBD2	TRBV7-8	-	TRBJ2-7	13	CASSLGRGGREYF	TGTGCCAGCAGCTTGGGCCGGGGGGGAAGAGAATACTTC
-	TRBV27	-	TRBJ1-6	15	CASSIGTQGNSPLHF	TGTGCCAGCAGTATTGGGACCCAGGGTAATTCACCCCTCCACTTT
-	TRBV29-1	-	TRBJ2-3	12	CSVDRADDTQYF	TGCAGCGTTGACAGGGCTGACGATACGCAGTATTTT
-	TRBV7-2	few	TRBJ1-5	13	CASSPLPGQPQHF	TGTGCCAGCAGCCCCCTGCCAGGTCAGCCCCAGCATTTT
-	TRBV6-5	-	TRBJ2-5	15	CASSYSMAVQETQYF	TGTGCCAGCAGTTACTCTATGGCGGTGCAAGAGACCCAGTACTTC
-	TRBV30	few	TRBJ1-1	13	CAWSVALSTEAFF	TGTGCCTGGAGTGTGGCTTTGAGCACTGAAGCTTTCTTT
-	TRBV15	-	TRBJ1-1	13	CATSRSDRTEAFF	TGTGCCACCAGCCGTTCCGACCGCACTGAAGCTTTCTTT
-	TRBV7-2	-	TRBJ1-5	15	CASSAPGSPLQPQHF	TGTGCCAGCAGCGCGCCCGGGTCCCCTTTACAGCCCCAGCATTTT
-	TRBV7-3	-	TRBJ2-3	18	CASSLGPSAGKKSDTQYF	TGTGCCAGCAGCTTAGGCCCCAGTGCAGGGAAGAAATCAGATACGCAGTATTTT
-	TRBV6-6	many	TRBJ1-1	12	CASSYGGAEAFF	TGTGCCAGCAGTTACGGGGGGGCTGAAGCTTTCTTT
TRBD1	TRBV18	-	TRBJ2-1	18	CASSQSGPGQGTYNEQFF	TGTGCCAGCTCACAGAGCGGCCCGGGACAGGGGACCTACAATGAGCAGTTCTTC
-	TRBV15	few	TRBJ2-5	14	CATSRDKFQETQYF	TGTGCCACCAGCAGAGACAAGTTCCAAGAGACCCAGTACTTC
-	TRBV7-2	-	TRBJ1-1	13	CASSFQGTTEAFF	TGTGCCAGCAGCTTTCAGGGGACCACTGAAGCTTTCTTT
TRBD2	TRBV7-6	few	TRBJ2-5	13	CASRFAGGETQYF	TGTGCCAGCAGATTCGCGGGGGGAGAGACCCAGTACTTC
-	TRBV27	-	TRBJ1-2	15	CASSLESGITYGYTF	TGTGCCAGCAGTTTGGAATCCGGCATTACCTATGGCTACACCTTC
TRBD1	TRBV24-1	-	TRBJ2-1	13	CATSEQGDSEQFF	TGTGCCACCAGTGAACAGGGGGATTCCGAGCAGTTCTTC
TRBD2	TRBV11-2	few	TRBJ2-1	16	CASSPVAGGAYNEQFF	TGTGCCAGCAGCCCCGTTGCGGGGGGCGCCTACAATGAGCAGTTCTTC